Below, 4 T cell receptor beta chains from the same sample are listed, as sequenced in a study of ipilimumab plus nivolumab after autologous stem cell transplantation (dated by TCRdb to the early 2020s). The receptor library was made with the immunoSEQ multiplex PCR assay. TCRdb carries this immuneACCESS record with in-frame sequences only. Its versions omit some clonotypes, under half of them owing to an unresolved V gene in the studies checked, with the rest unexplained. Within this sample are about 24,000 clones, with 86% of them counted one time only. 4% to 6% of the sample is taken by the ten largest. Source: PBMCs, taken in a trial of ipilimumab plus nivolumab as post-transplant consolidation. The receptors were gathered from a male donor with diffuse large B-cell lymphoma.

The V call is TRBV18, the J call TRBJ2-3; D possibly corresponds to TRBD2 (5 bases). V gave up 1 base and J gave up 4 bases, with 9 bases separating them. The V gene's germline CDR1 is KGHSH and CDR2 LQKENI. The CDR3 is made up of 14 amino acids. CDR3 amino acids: CASSPLREPDTQYF. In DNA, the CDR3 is TGTGCCAGCTCACCACTGAGGGAGCCAGATACGCAGTATTTT.

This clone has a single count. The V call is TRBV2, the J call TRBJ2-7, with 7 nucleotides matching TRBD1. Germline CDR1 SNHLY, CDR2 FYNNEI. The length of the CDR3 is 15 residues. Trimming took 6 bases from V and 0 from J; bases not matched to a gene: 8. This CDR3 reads CASRGTQGPSYEQYF. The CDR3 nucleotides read TGTGCCAGCAGGGGCACACAGGGGCCCTCCTACGAGCAGTACTTC.

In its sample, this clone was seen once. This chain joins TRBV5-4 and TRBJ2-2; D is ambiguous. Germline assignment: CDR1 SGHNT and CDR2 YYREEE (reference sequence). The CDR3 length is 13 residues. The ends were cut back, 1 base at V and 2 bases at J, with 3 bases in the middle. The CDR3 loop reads CASSLINTGELFF. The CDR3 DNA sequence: TGTGCCAGCAGCTTGATTAACACCGGGGAGCTGTTTTTT.

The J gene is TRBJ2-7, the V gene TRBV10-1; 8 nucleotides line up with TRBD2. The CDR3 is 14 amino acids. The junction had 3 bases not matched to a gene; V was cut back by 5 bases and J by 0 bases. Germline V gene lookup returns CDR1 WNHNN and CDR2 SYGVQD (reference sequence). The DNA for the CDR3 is TGCGCCAGCAGTAGGGGGACTAGCTCCTACGAGCAGTACTTC. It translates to CASSRGTSSYEQYF.